These T cell receptor beta chains were read from a single sample in a study of OX40 agonist ivuxolimab in advanced cancers. Only in-frame clones appear in the TCRdb table, and some are missing; sequencing was by immunoSEQ multiplex PCR. The data hold 40,000 or so clones, with nearly 90% observed a single time. The sample here was CD4+ or CD8+ T cells sorted from blood, taken in a trial of the OX40 agonist ivuxolimab. Receptors were obtained from an adult with an advanced solid tumor such as melanoma, head and neck, liver or kidney cancer. Each CDR3 is given with its conserved first and last residue. Each record gives: clone size, J gene, V gene, D gene, CDR3 protein, CDR3 DNA. The D gene is left open where the match is weak. Size values are once, few and many counts, or a class for expanded clones, and some rows have none.

NA	TRBJ2-3	TRBV2	TRBD1	CATPRDRGTDTQYF	TGTGCCACCCCCCGGGACAGGGGCACAGATACGCAGTATTTT
NA	TRBJ2-2	TRBV28	NA	CASSLGPGELFF	TGTGCCAGCAGTTTAGGTCCCGGGGAGCTGTTTTTT
NA	TRBJ1-6	TRBV6-6	NA	CASTLLGGPRNSPLHF	TGTGCCAGCACCCTACTCGGGGGGCCGCGTAATTCACCCCTCCACTTT
NA	TRBJ1-1	TRBV9	NA	CASSGAGGGETEAFF	TGTGCCAGCAGCGGAGCGGGGGGGGGCGAAACTGAAGCTTTCTTT
NA	TRBJ2-5	TRBV4-1	NA	CASSQDSQETQYF	TGCGCCAGCAGCCAAGACAGCCAAGAGACCCAGTACTTC
NA	TRBJ2-7	TRBV5-4	TRBD1	CASSLSPGGAYEQYF	TGTGCCAGCAGCTTGAGTCCAGGGGGAGCATACGAGCAGTACTTC
NA	TRBJ1-1	TRBV5-8	TRBD1	CATEDRVTEAFF	TGTGCCACCGAGGACAGGGTGACTGAAGCTTTCTTT
NA	TRBJ2-1	TRBV2	TRBD2	CASRFSGAPYNEQFF	TGTGCCAGCAGGTTCAGCGGGGCTCCCTACAATGAGCAGTTCTTC
NA	TRBJ2-5	TRBV28	NA	CASSLWGNQETQYF	TGTGCCAGCAGTTTATGGGGGAACCAAGAGACCCAGTACTTC
NA	TRBJ2-5	TRBV6-5	TRBD1	CASSPDRAGWAQYF	TGTGCCAGCAGTCCAGACAGGGCAGGTTGGGCCCAGTACTTC
NA	TRBJ1-6	TRBV12-5	NA	CASGLPDNRALHF	TGTGCTAGTGGTTTACCCGACAACCGGGCCCTCCACTTT
NA	TRBJ2-3	TRBV11-2	NA	CASLSGAWTDTQYF	TGTGCCAGCCTCTCCGGGGCCTGGACAGATACGCAGTATTTT
once	TRBJ1-1	TRBV12-5	NA	CASVTGRSEAFF	TGTGCTAGTGTCACAGGACGGTCTGAAGCTTTCTTT
once	TRBJ2-7	TRBV4-3	NA	CASSQEISSLYEQYF	TGCGCCAGCAGCCAAGAAATCAGTTCCCTATACGAGCAGTACTTC
NA	TRBJ1-1	TRBV4-1	NA	CASSKQGNTEAFF	TGCGCCAGCAGCAAACAGGGGAACACTGAAGCTTTCTTT
NA	TRBJ2-3	TRBV9	TRBD2	CASSGTSGTDTQYF	TGTGCCAGCAGCGGGACTAGCGGCACAGATACGCAGTATTTT
NA	TRBJ2-5	TRBV6-5	NA	CASSTSLGETQYF	TGTGCCAGCAGTACTTCCCTGGGAGAGACCCAGTACTTC
NA	TRBJ2-1	TRBV5-4	NA	CASSQEEGVGDNEQFF	TGTGCCAGCAGCCAAGAGGAAGGGGTTGGAGACAATGAGCAGTTCTTC
NA	TRBJ2-3	TRBV28	NA	CASSRGTSYTDTQYF	TGTGCCAGCAGTAGAGGGACATCTTACACAGATACGCAGTATTTT
NA	TRBJ2-5	TRBV19	NA	CASIDWAGPVKTQYF	TGTGCCAGTATCGATTGGGCGGGCCCTGTGAAGACCCAGTACTTC
NA	TRBJ1-1	TRBV5-6	NA	CASSDYRDFTEAFF	TGTGCCAGCAGCGATTACAGGGATTTTACTGAAGCTTTCTTT
NA	TRBJ2-6	TRBV9	NA	CASSAGHGGWDSGANVLTF	TGTGCCAGCAGCGCGGGACACGGGGGGTGGGACTCTGGGGCCAACGTCCTGACTTTC
NA	TRBJ2-7	TRBV11-2	NA	CASSLDPRGSYEQYF	TGTGCCAGCAGCTTAGATCCCCGGGGCTCCTACGAGCAGTACTTC
NA	TRBJ1-1	TRBV6-5	TRBD1	CASRPDRGYTEAFF	TGTGCCAGCAGGCCAGACAGGGGTTACACTGAAGCTTTCTTT
NA	TRBJ1-1	TRBV5-6	NA	CASSLGVNTEAFF	TGTGCCAGCAGCTTGGGCGTGAACACTGAAGCTTTCTTT
NA	TRBJ2-7	TRBV9	NA	CASSVGKESYEQYF	TGTGCCAGCAGCGTAGGTAAGGAGTCCTACGAGCAGTACTTC
NA	TRBJ2-2	TRBV4-2	NA	CASSQEQATGELFF	TGTGCCAGCAGCCAAGAGCAGGCCACCGGGGAGCTGTTTTTT
NA	TRBJ2-3	TRBV12-5	NA	CASGLAHTDTQYF	TGTGCTAGTGGTTTGGCCCATACAGATACGCAGTATTTT
NA	TRBJ2-3	TRBV5-8	TRBD1	CASSWTGQSMRDTQYF	TGTGCCAGCAGCTGGACGGGACAGAGCATGCGAGATACGCAGTATTTT
NA	TRBJ2-2	TRBV7-2	NA	CASSFMTGTPGELFF	TGTGCCAGCAGCTTTATGACAGGGACTCCCGGGGAGCTGTTTTTT
NA	TRBJ2-5	TRBV7-9	TRBD1	CASRQGARYETQYF	TGTGCCAGCAGACAGGGGGCCCGATATGAGACCCAGTACTTC
NA	TRBJ1-1	TRBV6-6	NA	CASSVVGSGANTEAFF	TGTGCCAGCAGCGTGGTAGGGAGCGGGGCGAACACTGAAGCTTTCTTT
NA	TRBJ1-2	TRBV7-9	TRBD1	CASSYSGTETNYGYTF	TGTGCCAGCAGTTATTCCGGGACAGAGACTAACTATGGCTACACCTTC
NA	TRBJ1-3	TRBV9	NA	CASSLDSSGNTIYF	TGTGCCAGCAGCCTCGATAGCTCTGGAAACACCATATATTTT
NA	TRBJ2-2	TRBV7-6	NA	CASSSLDWADTGELFF	TGTGCCAGCAGCTCGCTTGACTGGGCAGACACCGGGGAGCTGTTTTTT
NA	TRBJ2-5	TRBV28	TRBD1	CASGGQVRPWTQYF	TGTGCCAGCGGGGGACAGGTCCGACCGTGGACCCAGTACTTC
NA	TRBJ1-2	TRBV2	TRBD1	CASFRTGGNYGYTF	TGTGCCAGCTTCCGGACAGGGGGCAACTATGGCTACACCTTC
NA	TRBJ2-4	TRBV7-8	NA	CASSQPREEAKNIQYF	TGTGCCAGCAGCCAGCCTCGCGAGGAAGCCAAAAACATTCAGTACTTC
NA	TRBJ1-2	TRBV5-6	NA	CASSLEGSDDYGYTF	TGTGCCAGCAGCTTGGAAGGGTCGGACGACTATGGCTACACCTTC
NA	TRBJ1-1	TRBV27	NA	CASNPQGTNTEAFF	TGTGCCAGCAACCCACAGGGTACGAACACTGAAGCTTTCTTT
NA	TRBJ1-1	TRBV5-1	TRBD1	CASSWKTGDEAFF	TGCGCCAGCAGCTGGAAGACAGGGGATGAAGCTTTCTTT